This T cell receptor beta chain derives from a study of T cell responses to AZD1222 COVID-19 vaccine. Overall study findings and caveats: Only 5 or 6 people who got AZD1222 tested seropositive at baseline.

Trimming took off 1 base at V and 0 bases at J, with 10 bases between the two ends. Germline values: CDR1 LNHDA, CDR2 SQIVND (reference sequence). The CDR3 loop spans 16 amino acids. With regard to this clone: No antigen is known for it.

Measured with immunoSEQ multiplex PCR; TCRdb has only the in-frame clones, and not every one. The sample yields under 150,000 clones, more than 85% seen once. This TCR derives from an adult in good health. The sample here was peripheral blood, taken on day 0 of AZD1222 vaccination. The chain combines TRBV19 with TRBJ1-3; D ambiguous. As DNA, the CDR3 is TGTGCCAGTAGTATAGCCGGCGTTTTCTCTGGAAACACCATATATTTT. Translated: CASSIAGVFSGNTIYF.